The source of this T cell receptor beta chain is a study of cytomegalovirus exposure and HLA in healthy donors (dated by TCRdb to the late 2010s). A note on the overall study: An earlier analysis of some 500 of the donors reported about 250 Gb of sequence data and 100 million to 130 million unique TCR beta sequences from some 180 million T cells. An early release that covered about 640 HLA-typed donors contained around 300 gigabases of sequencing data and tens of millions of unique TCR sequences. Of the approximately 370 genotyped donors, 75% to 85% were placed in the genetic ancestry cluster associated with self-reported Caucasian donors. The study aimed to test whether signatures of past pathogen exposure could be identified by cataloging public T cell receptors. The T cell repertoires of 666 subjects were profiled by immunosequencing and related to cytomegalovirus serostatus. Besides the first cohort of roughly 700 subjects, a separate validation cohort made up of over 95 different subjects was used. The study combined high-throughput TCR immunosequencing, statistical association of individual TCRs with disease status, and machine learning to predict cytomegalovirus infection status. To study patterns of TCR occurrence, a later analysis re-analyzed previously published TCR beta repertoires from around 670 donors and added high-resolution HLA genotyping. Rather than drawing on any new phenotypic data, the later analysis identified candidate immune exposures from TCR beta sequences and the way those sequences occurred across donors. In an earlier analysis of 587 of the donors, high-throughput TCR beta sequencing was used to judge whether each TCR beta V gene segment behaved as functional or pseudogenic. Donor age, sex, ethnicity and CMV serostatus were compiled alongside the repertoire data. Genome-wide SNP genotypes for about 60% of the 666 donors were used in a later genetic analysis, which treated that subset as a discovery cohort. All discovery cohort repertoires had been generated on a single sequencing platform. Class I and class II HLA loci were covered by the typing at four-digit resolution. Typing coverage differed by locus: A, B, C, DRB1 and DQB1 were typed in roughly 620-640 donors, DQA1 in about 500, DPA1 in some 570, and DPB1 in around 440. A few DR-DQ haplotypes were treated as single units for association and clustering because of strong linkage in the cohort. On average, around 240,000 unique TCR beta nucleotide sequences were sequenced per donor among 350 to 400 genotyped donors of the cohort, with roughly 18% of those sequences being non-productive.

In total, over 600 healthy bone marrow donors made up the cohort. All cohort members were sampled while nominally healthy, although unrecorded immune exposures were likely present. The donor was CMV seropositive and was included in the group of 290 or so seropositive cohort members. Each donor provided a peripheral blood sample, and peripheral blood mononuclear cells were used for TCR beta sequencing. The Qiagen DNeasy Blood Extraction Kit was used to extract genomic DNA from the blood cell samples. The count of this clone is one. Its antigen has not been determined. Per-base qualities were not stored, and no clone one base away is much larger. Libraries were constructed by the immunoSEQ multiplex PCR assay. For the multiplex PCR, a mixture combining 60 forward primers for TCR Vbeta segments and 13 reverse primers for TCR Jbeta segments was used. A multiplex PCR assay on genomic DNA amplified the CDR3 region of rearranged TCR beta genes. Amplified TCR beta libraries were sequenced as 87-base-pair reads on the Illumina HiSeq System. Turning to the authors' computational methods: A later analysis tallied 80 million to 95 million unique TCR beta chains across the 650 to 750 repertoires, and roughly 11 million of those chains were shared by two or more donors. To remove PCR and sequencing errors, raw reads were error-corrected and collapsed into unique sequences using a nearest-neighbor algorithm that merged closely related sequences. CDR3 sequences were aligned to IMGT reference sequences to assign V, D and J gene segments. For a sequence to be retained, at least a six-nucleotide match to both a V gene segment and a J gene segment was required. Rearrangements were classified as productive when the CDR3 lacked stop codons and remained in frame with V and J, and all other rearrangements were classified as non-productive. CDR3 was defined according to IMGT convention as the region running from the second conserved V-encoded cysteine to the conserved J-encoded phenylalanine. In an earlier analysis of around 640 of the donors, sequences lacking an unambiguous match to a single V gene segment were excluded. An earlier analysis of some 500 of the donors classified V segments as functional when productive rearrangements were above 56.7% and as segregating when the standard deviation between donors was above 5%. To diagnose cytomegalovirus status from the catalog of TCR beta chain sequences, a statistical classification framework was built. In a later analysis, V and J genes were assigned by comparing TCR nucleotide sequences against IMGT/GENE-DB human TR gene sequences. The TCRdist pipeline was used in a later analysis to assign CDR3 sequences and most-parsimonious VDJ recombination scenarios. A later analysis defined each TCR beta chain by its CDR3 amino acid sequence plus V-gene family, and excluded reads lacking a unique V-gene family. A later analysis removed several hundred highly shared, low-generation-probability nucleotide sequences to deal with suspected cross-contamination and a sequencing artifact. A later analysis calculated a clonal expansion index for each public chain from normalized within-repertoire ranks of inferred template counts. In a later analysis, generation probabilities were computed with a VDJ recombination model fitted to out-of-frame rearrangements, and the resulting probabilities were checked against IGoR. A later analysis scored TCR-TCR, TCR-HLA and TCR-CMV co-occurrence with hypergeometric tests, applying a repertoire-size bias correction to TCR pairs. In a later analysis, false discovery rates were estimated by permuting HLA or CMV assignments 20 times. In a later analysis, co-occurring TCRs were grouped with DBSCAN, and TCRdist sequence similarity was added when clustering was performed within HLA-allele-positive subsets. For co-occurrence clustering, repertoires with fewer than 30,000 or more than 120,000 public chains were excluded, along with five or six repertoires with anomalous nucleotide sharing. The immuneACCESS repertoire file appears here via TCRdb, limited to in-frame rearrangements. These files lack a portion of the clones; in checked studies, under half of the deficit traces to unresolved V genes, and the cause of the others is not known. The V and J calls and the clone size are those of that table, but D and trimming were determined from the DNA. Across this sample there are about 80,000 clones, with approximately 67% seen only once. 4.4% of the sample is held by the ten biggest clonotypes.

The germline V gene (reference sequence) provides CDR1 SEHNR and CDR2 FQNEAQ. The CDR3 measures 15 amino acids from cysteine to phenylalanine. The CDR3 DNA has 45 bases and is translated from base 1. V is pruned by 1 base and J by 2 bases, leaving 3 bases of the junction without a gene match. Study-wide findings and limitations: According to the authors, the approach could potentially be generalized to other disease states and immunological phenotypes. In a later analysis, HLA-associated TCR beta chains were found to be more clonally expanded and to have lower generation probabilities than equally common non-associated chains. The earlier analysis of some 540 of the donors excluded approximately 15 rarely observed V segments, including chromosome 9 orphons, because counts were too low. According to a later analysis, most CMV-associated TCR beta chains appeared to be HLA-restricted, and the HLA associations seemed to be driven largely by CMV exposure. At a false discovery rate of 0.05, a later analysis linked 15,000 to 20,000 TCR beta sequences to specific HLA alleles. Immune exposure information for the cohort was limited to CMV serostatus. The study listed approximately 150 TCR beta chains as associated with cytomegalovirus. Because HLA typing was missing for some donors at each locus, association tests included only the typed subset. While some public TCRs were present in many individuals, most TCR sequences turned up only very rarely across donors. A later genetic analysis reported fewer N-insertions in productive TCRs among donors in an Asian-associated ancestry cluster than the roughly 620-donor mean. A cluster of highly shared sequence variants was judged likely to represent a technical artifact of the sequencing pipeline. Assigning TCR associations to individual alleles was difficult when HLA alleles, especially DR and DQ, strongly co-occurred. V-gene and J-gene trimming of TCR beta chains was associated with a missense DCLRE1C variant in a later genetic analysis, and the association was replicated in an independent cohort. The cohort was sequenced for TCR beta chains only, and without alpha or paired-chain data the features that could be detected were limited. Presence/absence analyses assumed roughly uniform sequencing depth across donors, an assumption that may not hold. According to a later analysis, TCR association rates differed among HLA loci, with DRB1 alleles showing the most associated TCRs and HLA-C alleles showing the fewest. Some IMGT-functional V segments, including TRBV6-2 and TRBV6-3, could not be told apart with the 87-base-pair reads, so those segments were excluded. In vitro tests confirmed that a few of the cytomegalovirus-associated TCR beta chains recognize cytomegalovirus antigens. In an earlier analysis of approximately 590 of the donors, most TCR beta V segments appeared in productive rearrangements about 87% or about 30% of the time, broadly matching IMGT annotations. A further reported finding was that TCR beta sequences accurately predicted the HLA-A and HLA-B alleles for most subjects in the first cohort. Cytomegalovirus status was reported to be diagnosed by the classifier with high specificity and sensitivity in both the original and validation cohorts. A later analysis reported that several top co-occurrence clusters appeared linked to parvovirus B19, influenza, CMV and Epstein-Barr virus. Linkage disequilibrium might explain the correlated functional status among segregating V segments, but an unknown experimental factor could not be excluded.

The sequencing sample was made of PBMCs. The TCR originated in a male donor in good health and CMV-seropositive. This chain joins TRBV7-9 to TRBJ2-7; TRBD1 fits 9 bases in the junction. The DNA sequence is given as TGTGCCAGCAGCTTAGAAACAGGGGGCCCCTACGAGCAGTACTTC. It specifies CASSLETGGPYEQYF.